The source of this T cell receptor beta chain is a study of blood T cell repertoires in COVID-19. Study context: Specimens from acute and convalescent COVID-19 originated in the United States, Italy and Spain. PBMCs, B-cell-depleted T cells, or T cells provided the cDNA or gDNA that made up the material.

The sample holds a few counts of this clone. The junction had 2 bases not matched to a gene; V was cut back by 0 bases and J by 2 bases. Germline loops: CDR1 LGHNA, CDR2 YNFKEQ. The CDR3 has 16 amino acids. How the authors handled the data: Estimation of nucleated cell counts was performed using reference gene primer amplification. The protocol was immunoSEQ multiplex PCR, while the TCRdb copy is restricted to in-frame clones and leaves out a portion. D and trimming come from the DNA, and the V and J calls and clone size come from that table. The data contain around 99,000 clones, approximately 84% of them seen just once; the ten biggest clones take up 5.5% to 8.5%.

The source of this sequence is a woman in her forties or fifties with acute or convalescent COVID-19. Sequencing was performed on peripheral blood. The chain joins TRBV4-2 to TRBJ1-2; 11 bases agree with TRBD1. The chain's CDR3 is CASSQDRTGGNYGYTF. The CDR3 nucleotides read TGTGCCAGCAGCCAAGACCGGACAGGGGGCAACTATGGCTACACCTTC.